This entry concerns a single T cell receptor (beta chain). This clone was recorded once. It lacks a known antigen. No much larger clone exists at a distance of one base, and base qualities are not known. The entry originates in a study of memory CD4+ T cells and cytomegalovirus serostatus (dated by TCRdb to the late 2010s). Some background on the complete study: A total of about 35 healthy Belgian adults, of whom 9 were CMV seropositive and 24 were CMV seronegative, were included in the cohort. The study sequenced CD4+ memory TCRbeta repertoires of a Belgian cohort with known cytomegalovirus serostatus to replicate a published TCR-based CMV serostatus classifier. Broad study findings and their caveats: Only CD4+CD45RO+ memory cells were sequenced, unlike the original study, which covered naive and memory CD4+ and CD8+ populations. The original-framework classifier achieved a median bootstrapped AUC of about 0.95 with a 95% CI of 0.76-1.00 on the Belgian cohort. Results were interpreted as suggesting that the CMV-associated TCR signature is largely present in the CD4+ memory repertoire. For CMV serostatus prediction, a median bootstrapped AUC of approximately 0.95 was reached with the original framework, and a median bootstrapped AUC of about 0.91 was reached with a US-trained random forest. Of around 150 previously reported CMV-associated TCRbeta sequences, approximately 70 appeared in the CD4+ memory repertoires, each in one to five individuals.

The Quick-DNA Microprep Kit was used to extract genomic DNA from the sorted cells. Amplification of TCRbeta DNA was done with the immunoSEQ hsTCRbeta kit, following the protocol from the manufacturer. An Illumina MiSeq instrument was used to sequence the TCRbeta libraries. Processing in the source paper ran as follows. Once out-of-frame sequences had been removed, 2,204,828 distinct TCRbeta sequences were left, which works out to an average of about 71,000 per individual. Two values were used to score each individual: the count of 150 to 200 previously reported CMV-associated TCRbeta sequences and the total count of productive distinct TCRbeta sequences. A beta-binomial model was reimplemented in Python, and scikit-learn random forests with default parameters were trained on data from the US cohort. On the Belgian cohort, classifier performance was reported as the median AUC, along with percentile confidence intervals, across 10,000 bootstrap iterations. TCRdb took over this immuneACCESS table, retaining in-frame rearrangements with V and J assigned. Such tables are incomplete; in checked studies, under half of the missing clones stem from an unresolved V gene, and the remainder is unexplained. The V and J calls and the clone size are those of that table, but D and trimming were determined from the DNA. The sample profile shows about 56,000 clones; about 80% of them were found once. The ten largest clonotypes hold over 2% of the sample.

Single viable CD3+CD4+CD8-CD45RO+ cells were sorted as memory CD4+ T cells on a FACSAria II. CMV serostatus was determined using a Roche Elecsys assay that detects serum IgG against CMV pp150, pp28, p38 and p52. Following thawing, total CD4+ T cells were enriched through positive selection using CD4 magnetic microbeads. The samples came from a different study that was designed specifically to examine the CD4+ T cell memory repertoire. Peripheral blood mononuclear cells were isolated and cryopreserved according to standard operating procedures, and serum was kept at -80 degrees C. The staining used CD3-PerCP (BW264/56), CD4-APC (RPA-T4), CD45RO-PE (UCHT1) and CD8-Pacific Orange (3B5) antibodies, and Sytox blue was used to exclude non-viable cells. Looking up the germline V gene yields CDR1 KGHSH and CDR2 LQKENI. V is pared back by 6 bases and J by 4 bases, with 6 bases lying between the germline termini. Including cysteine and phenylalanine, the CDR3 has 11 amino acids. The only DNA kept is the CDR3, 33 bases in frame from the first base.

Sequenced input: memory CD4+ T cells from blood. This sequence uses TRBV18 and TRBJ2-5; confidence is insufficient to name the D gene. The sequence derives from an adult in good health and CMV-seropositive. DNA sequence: TGTGCCAGCTCCGGTGGAGAGACCCAGTACTTC. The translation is CASSGGETQYF.